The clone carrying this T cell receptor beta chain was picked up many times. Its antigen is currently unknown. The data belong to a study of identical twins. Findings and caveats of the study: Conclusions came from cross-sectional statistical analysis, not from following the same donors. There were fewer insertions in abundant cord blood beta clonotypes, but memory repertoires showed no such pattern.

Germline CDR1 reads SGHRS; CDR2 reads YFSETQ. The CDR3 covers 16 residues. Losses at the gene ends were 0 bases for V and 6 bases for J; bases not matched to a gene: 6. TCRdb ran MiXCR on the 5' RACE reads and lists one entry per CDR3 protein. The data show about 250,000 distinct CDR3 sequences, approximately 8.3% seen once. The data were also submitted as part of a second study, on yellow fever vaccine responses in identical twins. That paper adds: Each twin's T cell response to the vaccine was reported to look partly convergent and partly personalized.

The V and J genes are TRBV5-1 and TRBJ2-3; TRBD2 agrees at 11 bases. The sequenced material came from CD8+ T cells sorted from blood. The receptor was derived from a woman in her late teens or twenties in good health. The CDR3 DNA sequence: TGCGCCAGCAGCTTGGCTTTAGCGGGAGGGCCCGATACGCAGTATTTT. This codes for CASSLALAGGPDTQYF.